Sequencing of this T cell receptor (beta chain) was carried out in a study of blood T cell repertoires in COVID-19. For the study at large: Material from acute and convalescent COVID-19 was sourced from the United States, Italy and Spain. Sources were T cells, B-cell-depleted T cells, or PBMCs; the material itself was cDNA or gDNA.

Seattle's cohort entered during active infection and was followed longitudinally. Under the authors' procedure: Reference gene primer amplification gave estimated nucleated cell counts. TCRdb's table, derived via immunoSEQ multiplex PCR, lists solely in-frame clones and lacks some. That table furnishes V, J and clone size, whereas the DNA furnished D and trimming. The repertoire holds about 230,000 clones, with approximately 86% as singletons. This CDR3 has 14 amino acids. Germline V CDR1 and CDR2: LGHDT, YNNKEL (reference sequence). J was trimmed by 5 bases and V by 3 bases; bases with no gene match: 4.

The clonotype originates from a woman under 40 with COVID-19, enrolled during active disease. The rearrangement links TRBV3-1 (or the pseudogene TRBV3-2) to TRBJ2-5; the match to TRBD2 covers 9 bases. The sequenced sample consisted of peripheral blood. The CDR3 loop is CASSHQSGGETQYF. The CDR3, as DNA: TGTGCCAGCAGCCACCAAAGCGGGGGGGAGACCCAGTACTTC.